The 20 T cell receptor beta chains given below trace back to one sample, sequenced in a study of blood T cell repertoires in COVID-19. Here immunoSEQ multiplex PCR was the method, and the copy in TCRdb shows in-frame clones only, minus some. The sample records approximately 61,000 clones, around four fifths being singletons. The sample consisted of peripheral blood. The receptors here all came from a man between 65 and 80 years old with acute or convalescent COVID-19.

This clone has more than one count but fewer than ten. V and J are TRBV19 and TRBJ1-2; 9 bases fit TRBD1. Germline values: CDR1 LNHDA, CDR2 SQIVND (reference sequence). The CDR3 sequence is 15 residues long. The trim removed 5 bases at V and 3 bases at J, leaving 7 bases unmatched. The CDR3 DNA reads TGTGCCAGTAGTCGTAGGGACAGGGAGGACTATGGCTACACCTTC. Protein: CASSRRDREDYGYTF. Combining the CDR3 with reference TRBV19 and TRBJ1-2 gives the whole variable domain DGGITQSPKYLFRKEGQNVTLSCEQNLNHDAMYWYRQDPGQGLRLIYYSQIVNDFQKGDIAEGYSVSREKKESFPLTVTSAQKNPTAFYLCASSRRDREDYGYTFGSGTRLTVV.

The chain is built from TRBV7-9 and TRBJ2-2; D might be TRBD2 (5 bases). V was clipped by 3 bases and J by 4 bases, with 12 bases between them. Germline V gene sequence: CDR1 SEHNR, CDR2 FQNEAQ (reference sequence). The CDR3 extends over 15 amino acids. DNA of the CDR3: TGTGCCAGCAGCTTCTCACTAGTTGGCACCGGGGAGCTGTTTTTT. Its protein product is CASSFSLVGTGELFF.

This rearrangement joins TRBV5-1 to TRBJ2-6, with 8 bases fitting TRBD1. The CDR3 has 16 residues. CDR1 is SGHRS, CDR2 YFSETQ, per germline. V dropped 0 bases and J dropped 3; count of bases not matched to a gene: 2. The CDR3 nucleotides are TGCGCCAGCAGCTTGGCAGGGGGCAGTGGGGCCAACGTCCTGACTTTC. The encoded protein is CASSLAGGSGANVLTF.

The CDR3 DNA reads as TGTGCCAGCAGCGTAAGGGGGCTCTCCTACGAGCAGTACTTC. This gives the protein CASSVRGLSYEQYF. The V call is TRBV28, the J call TRBJ2-7, with 7 bases that match TRBD1. CDR1 and CDR2 (germline): MDHEN, SYDVKM. This CDR3 spans 14 amino acids. With 6 bases clipped from V and 0 bases from J, the junction kept 5 bases outside the gene matches.

This rearrangement joins TRBV28 to TRBJ1-4; D is uncertain. V shed 5 bases and J shed 4 bases, with 14 bases lying between them. The CDR3 contains 15 residues. CDR1 is MDHEN and CDR2 is SYDVKM in the germline V gene. The CDR3: CASSLLRLRNEKLFF. CDR3 nucleotides: TGTGCCAGCAGTCTACTCCGCTTGCGTAATGAAAAACTGTTTTTT. Full variable domain (outside the CDR3, taken from reference TRBV28 and TRBJ1-4): DVKVTQSSRYLVKRTGEKVFLECVQDMDHENMFWYRQDPGLGLRLIYFSYDVKMKEKGDIPEGYSVSREKKERFSLILESASTNQTSMYLCASSLLRLRNEKLFFGSGTQLSVL.

The chain recombines TRBV11-2 with TRBJ2-7, with D perhaps matching TRBD2 (5 bases). This CDR3 is 15 amino acids long. Germline V gene sequence: CDR1 SGHAT, CDR2 FQNNGV. V lost 5 bases, J lost 2 bases, and 16 bases lay in between. The chain's CDR3 is CASSLGVPTTYEQYF. For the CDR3, the DNA is TGTGCCAGCAGCCTCGGGGTTCCAACGACCTACGAGCAGTACTTC.

This clone was counted between two and nine times. The V and J genes are TRBV5-1 and TRBJ2-2; D is perhaps TRBD2 (5 bases). Germline loops: CDR1 SGHRS, CDR2 YFSETQ. V lost 0 bases, J lost 5 bases, and 11 bases lay in between. CDR3 size: 15 residues. CDR3 nucleotide sequence: TGCGCCAGCAGCTTGGAACTAGATGGTACCGGGGAGCTGTTTTTT. It codes for CASSLELDGTGELFF. The full variable domain, completed using reference TRBV5-1 and TRBJ2-2, is KAGVTQTPRYLIKTRGQQVTLSCSPISGHRSVSWYQQTPGQGLQFLFEYFSETQRNKGNFPGRFSGRQFSNSRSEMNVSTLELGDSALYLCASSLELDGTGELFFGEGSRLTVL.

The chain joins TRBV2 to TRBJ1-2; D perhaps matches TRBD1 (6 bases). This CDR3 has 14 amino acids. V lost 3 bases and J lost 4, with 12 bases in between. The germline V gene has CDR1 SNHLY and CDR2 FYNNEI. The CDR3 spells CASSEDRNPYGYTF. The CDR3 nucleotides read TGTGCCAGCAGTGAGGACAGAAACCCCTATGGCTACACCTTC.

This clone was recorded once. This sequence joins TRBV12-3 or TRBV12-4 and TRBJ1-2; D is undetermined. This CDR3 region has 13 residues. Trimming cost V 6 bases and J 4 bases, with 12 bases left between them. The CDR3 is CASSSTVRYGYTF. As DNA, the CDR3 is TGTGCCAGCAGCTCTACAGTGCGCTATGGCTACACCTTC.

The chain recombines TRBV5-6 with TRBJ1-2, with D unclear. The germline V and J ends were trimmed by 0 bases and 6 bases, with 15 bases remaining between them. The CDR3 has 15 residues. Per the germline V gene, CDR1 is SGHDT and CDR2 is YYEEEE. CDR3 in amino acids: CASSLVSTELNGYTF. The CDR3 coding sequence is TGTGCCAGCAGCTTGGTGTCCACAGAGCTGAATGGCTACACCTTC.

This chain connects TRBV18 to TRBJ1-4, with D perhaps matching TRBD1 (6 bases). Trimming shortened V by 5 bases and J by 6 bases, and 10 bases separated the two germline ends. This CDR3 spans 13 amino acids. CDR1 is KGHSH, CDR2 LQKENI, per germline. CDR3 coding DNA: TGTGCCAGCTCAGCACAGGGAGATGAAAAACTGTTTTTT. Its translation: CASSAQGDEKLFF.

This clone came up once. The DNA for the CDR3 is TGCGCCAGCAGCTTTCACAGACCGAACACCGGGGAGCTGTTTTTT. Its protein product is CASSFHRPNTGELFF. The rearrangement uses TRBV5-1 and TRBJ2-2; no firm D call. The CDR3 sequence is 15 residues long. CDR1 and CDR2 from the germline V gene are SGHRS and YFSETQ. V dropped 2 bases and J dropped 0 bases, with 8 bases sitting between them.

The CDR3 coding sequence is TGCGCCAGCAGCCAAGATTCGCGGGGGAACACCGGGGAGCTGTTTTTT. Translated: CASSQDSRGNTGELFF. The chain employs TRBV4-1 and TRBJ2-2; perhaps TRBD2 as D (6 bases). Trimming cost V 0 bases and J 1 base, with 9 bases left between them. CDR1 is MGHRA and CDR2 is YSYEKL in the germline V gene. The CDR3 is made up of 16 amino acids.

This chain connects TRBV18 to TRBJ1-2; 7 nucleotides agree with TRBD1. Germline values: CDR1 KGHSH, CDR2 LQKENI. V shed 4 bases, J shed 4 bases, and the junction held 6 bases outside the gene matches. There are 14 residues in the CDR3. CDR3 sequence: CASSLQTGSYGYTF. The CDR3 DNA is TGTGCCAGCTCACTCCAGACAGGGAGCTATGGCTACACCTTC.

The V call is TRBV6-1, the J call TRBJ2-7; D gene ambiguous. Deletions cut 7 bases from V and 1 base from J, with 11 bases between. CDR1 and CDR2 (germline): MNHNS, SASEGT. The CDR3 runs to 13 residues. In nucleotides, the CDR3 is TGTGCCAGCACCTACGCGCCATCCTACGAGCAGTACTTC. Its protein product is CASTYAPSYEQYF.

A remark on this clone: Other DNA sequences in this specimen translate into the identical CDR3. This chain links TRBV2 with TRBJ2-7, with D tentatively TRBD1 (5 bases). Germline V gives CDR1 SNHLY, CDR2 FYNNEI. The CDR3 has 13 residues. V gave up 7 bases and J gave up 2 bases, with 12 bases separating them. The CDR3 loop reads CASTRDSPYEQYF. The CDR3 DNA sequence: TGTGCCAGCACTAGAGACAGCCCCTACGAGCAGTACTTC.

The chain is built from TRBV11-2 and TRBJ2-1, with 8 bases aligning to TRBD2. CDR3 length equals 16 residues. In germline, CDR1 is SGHAT, CDR2 FQNNGV. With 6 bases clipped from V and 1 base from J, the junction kept 8 bases outside the gene matches. The CDR3: CASRPGSGGSYNEQFF. The CDR3 nucleotides read TGTGCCAGCAGGCCAGGGAGCGGGGGATCCTACAATGAGCAGTTCTTC.

The chain carries TRBV28 and TRBJ1-2; TRBD1 matches at 7 bases. V lost 8 bases and J lost 4; bases outside the gene matches: 4. This CDR3 comprises 12 residues. Germline assignment: CDR1 MDHEN and CDR2 SYDVKM. CDR3 DNA: TGTGCCAGCCAGGACAGGTTCTATGGCTACACCTTC. This gives the protein CASQDRFYGYTF.

The V call is TRBV15, the J call TRBJ1-6; TRBD1 agrees at 9 bases. Trimming removed 1 base from V and 6 bases from J; junction bases left unmatched: 4. This CDR3 has 16 amino acids. Germline V gene lookup returns CDR1 LNHNV and CDR2 YYDKDF (reference sequence). CDR3 protein: CATSRALDRGNSPLHF. CDR3 sequence (DNA): TGTGCCACCAGCAGAGCCCTGGACAGGGGTAATTCACCCCTCCACTTT.

Notes on this clone: A far larger clone is just one base off, so this is likely a read error. The chain combines TRBV3-1 (or the pseudogene TRBV3-2) with TRBJ1-2, with D perhaps TRBD1 (6 bases). Per the germline V gene, CDR1 is LGHDT and CDR2 is YNNKEL (reference sequence). The CDR3 has 13 amino acids. V lost 4 bases and J 2 bases, leaving 8 bases between the germline ends. The CDR3 sequence: CASSLGQNYGYTF. The CDR3 DNA reads as TGTGCCAGCAGCCTTGGACAGAACTATGGCTACACCTTC.